These T cell receptor beta chains were read from a single sample in a study of T cell responses to AZD1222 COVID-19 vaccine. Assay: immunoSEQ multiplex PCR; the TCRdb copy retains only in-frame clones and omits some. The table records about 100,000 clones, about 93% of them present only once. The sample consisted of peripheral blood, taken on day 0 of AZD1222 vaccination. The source of these receptors is an adult in good health. CDR3s include the opening cysteine and the closing phenylalanine or tryptophan. D genes are given only for firm matches. Size tells how often a clone was seen (once, few, many) or the class of an expanded clone, and some rows leave it out.

length,J,D,size,V,CDR3,DNA
14,TRBJ2-7,TRBD2,.,TRBV9,CASSFVAGGYEQYF,TGTGCCAGCAGCTTTGTAGCGGGAGGCTACGAGCAGTACTTC
14,TRBJ1-5,.,once,TRBV2,CASSLQVVEQPQHF,TGTGCCAGCAGTCTACAGGTGGTAGAGCAGCCCCAGCATTTT
14,TRBJ1-3,.,.,TRBV11-2,CASSLGGGGNTIYF,TGTGCCAGCAGCTTAGGAGGGGGAGGAAACACCATATATTTT
15,TRBJ1-5,TRBD1,.,TRBV7-2,CASSTGDIGNQPQHF,TGTGCCAGCAGCACAGGGGATATTGGCAATCAGCCCCAGCATTTT
14,TRBJ1-2,.,.,TRBV7-9,CASSPSQGGHGYTF,TGTGCCAGCAGCCCATCACAGGGAGGTCATGGCTACACCTTC
16,TRBJ2-2,.,.,TRBV4-1,CASSQLARVGAGELFF,TGCGCCAGCAGCCAACTCGCACGGGTTGGAGCCGGGGAGCTGTTTTTT
15,TRBJ2-1,.,.,TRBV7-3,CASSPHGRAYNEQFF,TGTGCCAGCAGCCCCCACGGCAGAGCCTACAATGAGCAGTTCTTC
13,TRBJ1-1,.,.,TRBV29-1,CSVWGGRDTEAFF,TGCAGCGTATGGGGGGGGCGCGACACTGAAGCTTTCTTT
15,TRBJ2-1,TRBD2,.,TRBV10-2,CASSERTSGSNEQFF,TGCGCCAGCAGTGAGCGGACTAGCGGATCCAATGAGCAGTTCTTC
14,TRBJ2-5,.,once,TRBV7-3,CASSLTGGEETQYF,TGTGCCAGCAGCTTAACGGGGGGAGAAGAGACCCAGTACTTC
15,TRBJ2-7,TRBD2,few,TRBV28,CASRGASGASYEQYF,TGTGCCAGCAGGGGGGCTAGCGGGGCATCCTACGAGCAGTACTTC
17,TRBJ2-3,TRBD2,few,TRBV30,CAWSLRTSGRSADTQYF,TGTGCCTGGAGTCTAAGGACTAGCGGGAGATCTGCGGATACGCAGTATTTT
14,TRBJ2-1,.,.,TRBV7-9,CASSPSSQYNEQFF,TGTGCCAGCAGCCCCTCCAGTCAATACAATGAGCAGTTCTTC
14,TRBJ1-4,.,once,TRBV18,CASSPRTDNEKLFF,TGTGCCAGCTCACCACGAACGGATAATGAAAAACTGTTTTTT
13,TRBJ1-3,.,.,TRBV30,CAWDPSSGNTIYF,TGTGCCTGGGATCCGAGCTCTGGAAACACCATATATTTT
14,TRBJ2-7,.,.,TRBV29-1,CSVHRAGSDYEQYF,TGCAGCGTTCACCGGGCCGGTTCTGACTACGAGCAGTACTTC
15,TRBJ2-1,TRBD2,.,TRBV5-1,CASSPGLAGVDEQFF,TGCGCCAGCAGCCCGGGACTAGCGGGAGTAGATGAGCAGTTCTTC
15,TRBJ2-7,.,.,TRBV4-2,CASSQEGGRSAEQYF,TGTGCCAGCAGCCAAGAAGGAGGGAGATCGGCCGAGCAGTACTTC
15,TRBJ2-3,.,.,TRBV28,CASHAGGQGTDTQYF,TGTGCCAGCCATGCCGGGGGCCAGGGGACAGATACGCAGTATTTT
18,TRBJ2-1,TRBD2,.,TRBV5-6,CASSLGGGGSFGRDEQFF,TGTGCCAGCAGCTTGGGAGGTGGTGGGTCGTTCGGGAGGGATGAGCAGTTCTTC
21,TRBJ2-1,.,.,TRBV28,CASSLVGVPRGVYTSYNEQFF,TGTGCCAGCAGTTTAGTGGGGGTTCCCCGCGGGGTTTATACCTCCTACAATGAGCAGTTCTTC
13,TRBJ1-5,.,.,TRBV29-1,CSVGPRVGQPQHF,TGCAGCGTGGGACCGAGGGTAGGTCAGCCCCAGCATTTT
16,TRBJ2-2,TRBD2,.,TRBV6-5,CASSYGPAGEDGELFF,TGTGCCAGCAGTTACGGGCCAGCGGGGGAAGACGGGGAGCTGTTTTTT
17,TRBJ2-3,TRBD2,.,TRBV19,CASDPGLAGVGTDTQYF,TGTGCCAGCGACCCGGGACTAGCGGGAGTCGGCACAGATACGCAGTATTTT
15,TRBJ1-3,TRBD1,once,TRBV9,CASSVGTGMGNTIYF,TGTGCCAGCAGCGTAGGGACAGGGATGGGAAACACCATATATTTT
14,TRBJ1-6,.,.,TRBV7-9,CASRGDSESSPLHF,TGTGCCAGCAGAGGAGACAGTGAAAGTTCACCCCTCCACTTT
16,TRBJ2-7,TRBD1,.,TRBV11-2,CASSFQMTGNSYEQYF,TGTGCCAGCAGCTTCCAAATGACAGGGAACTCCTACGAGCAGTACTTC
13,TRBJ1-4,TRBD1,once,TRBV10-3,CATRDRVDEKLFF,TGTGCCACCAGGGACAGGGTTGACGAAAAACTGTTTTTT
18,TRBJ2-5,TRBD2,.,TRBV28,CASSLYPSGSLYQETQYF,TGTGCCAGCAGTTTATATCCTAGCGGGAGCCTGTACCAAGAGACCCAGTACTTC
16,TRBJ1-6,TRBD1,.,TRBV7-9,CASSSFQGAVNSPLHF,TGTGCCAGCAGCAGCTTCCAGGGGGCTGTTAATTCACCCCTCCACTTT
13,TRBJ2-3,.,.,TRBV7-3,CASSPPMGGAQYF,TGTGCCAGCAGCCCTCCCATGGGGGGCGCGCAGTATTTT